This T cell receptor beta chain appears in the sequencing data of a study of T-cell reconstitution after alpha-beta-depleted transplantation in children. Unique molecular identifiers were incorporated when the TCRbeta library was constructed. TCRdb itself ran the PCR reads through MiXCR, one entry per CDR3 protein. Counted here are more than 150,000 distinct CDR3 sequences, approximately 6.6% occurring once; the ten biggest clones make up 3%. The germline V and J ends were trimmed by 7 bases and 5 bases, with 17 bases remaining between them. Germline CDR1 is SGHAT and CDR2 is FQNNGV. The CDR3 sequence is 15 residues long. The table lists this clonotype with many counts.

The input for sequencing was PBMCs from the stem cell graft donor, taken from the stem cell graft. The sequence derives from a human donor who donated a stem cell graft to a child with Wiskott-Aldrich syndrome. V and J are TRBV11-2 and TRBJ2-2; D not resolved. Here the CDR3 DNA reads TGTGCCAGCACCAATAGAGACACCCGGACCGGGGAGCTGTTTTTT. It is translated as CASTNRDTRTGELFF.